A single sample is the source of the 2 T cell receptor beta chains below, sequenced in a study of T cell repertoires in cytomegalovirus infection. One entry per CDR3 protein, called by TCRdb with MiXCR from the reads. The sample lists about 83,000 distinct CDR3 sequences, 45% to 55% occurring once. These receptors are not linked to any known antigen. The sequences come from CD8+ T cells from cultured PBMCs, collected from culture after CMV antigen stimulation. The receptors stem from a human donor in good health (CMV status not recorded). Some clones in this sample may be carry-over from other donors' samples.

This clonotype was seen many times. The J gene is TRBJ2-7, the V gene TRBV7-2, with 8 nucleotides matching TRBD1. Germline V lookup: CDR1 SGHTA, CDR2 FQGNSA. Trimming cost V 0 bases and J 2 bases; bases outside gene matches: 6. This CDR3 is built from 16 residues. CDR3 loop: CASSLAKDRAAYEQYF. The CDR3, as DNA: TGTGCCAGCAGCTTAGCGAAGGACAGGGCTGCCTACGAGCAGTACTTC.

J is TRBJ1-2 and V is TRBV7-8, with D perhaps matching TRBD1 (5 bases). The germline CDR1 and CDR2 sequences are SGHVS and FQNEAQ. There are 14 residues in the CDR3. Trimming shortened V by 6 bases and J by 7 bases, and 18 bases separated the two germline ends. The CDR3 sequence is CASSPERGRFGYTF. As DNA, the CDR3 is TGTGCCAGCAGTCCCGAGAGGGGCAGGTTTGGCTACACCTTC.